The following is a TCR beta chain sequence with its context. The antigen remains undetermined. The data originate from a study of neoadjuvant nivolumab and ipilimumab in lung cancer. The wider study: Patients got nivolumab 3 mg/kg on days 1, 15 and 29; combination added ipilimumab 1 mg/kg day 1. Overall study findings and caveats: Only two of four nivolumab-treated tumors gained richness and clonality by surgery. Compared with tumor-adjacent uninvolved lung, resected tumors showed greater richness and clonality. Pretherapy blood TCR richness correlated positively with resected tumor richness.

Assay: immunoSEQ multiplex PCR; the TCRdb copy retains only in-frame clones and omits some. The data show tens of thousands of clones, 65% to 85% seen once. The CDR3 runs 16 residues. The V end lost 0 bases, the J end lost 4 bases, and 13 bases lay between the germline ends. Per germline, CDR1 SGDLS and CDR2 YYNGEE. This sequence originates from an adult with non-small cell lung cancer. Sequencing used peripheral blood, obtained before neoadjuvant nivolumab, alone or with ipilimumab. The J gene is TRBJ2-2, the V gene TRBV9; D possibly matches TRBD1 or TRBD2 (6 bases each). The CDR3 DNA reads TGTGCCAGCAGCGTAGTTCGGGGGCCGGGCACCGGGGAGCTGTTTTTT. As protein: CASSVVRGPGTGELFF.